Shown below are 23 T cell receptor beta chains from a single sample sequenced in a study of T cells in Graves' hyperthyroidism and ophthalmopathy. TCR beta CDR3 regions were amplified from RNA. The study used the HTBI primer set for a first-round RT-PCR of the TCR CDR3. From the multiplex PCR reads, TCRdb called clonotypes with MiXCR, one entry per CDR3 protein. The sample yields a few hundred thousand distinct CDR3 sequences, around an eighth seen once. The sequencing input was blood. Receptor source: a man aged 30-40 years with Graves' hyperthyroidism that later progressed to Graves' ophthalmopathy.

On this clonotype itself: A much larger clone sits a single nucleotide away, making a read error possible. Lacking the conserved final phenylalanine or tryptophan, this CDR3 likely reflects a read error. V is TRBV30 and J is TRBJ1-5, with D unclear. Trimming stripped 1 base from V and 0 bases from J, with 1 base between. Germline V CDR1 and CDR2: GTSNPN, SVGIG (reference sequence). The CDR3 contains 12 residues. CDR3 amino acids: CAWSDSNQPQHL. The CDR3 DNA reads TGTGCCTGGAGTGATAGCAATCAGCCCCAGCATTTG.

In this sample, this clonotype turned up a few times. The chain carries TRBV29-1 and TRBJ2-7; tentatively, D is TRBD2 (5 bases). The CDR3 consists of 13 residues. Per germline, CDR1 SQVTM and CDR2 ANQGSEA. V was shortened by 5 bases and J by 1 base, with 12 bases between the two germline ends. The CDR3 spells CSVSSGRSYEQYF. CDR3 sequence (DNA): TGCAGCGTTTCCAGCGGCAGGTCCTACGAGCAGTACTTC.

The V gene is TRBV11-2, the J gene TRBJ1-2; TRBD1 is a possible D gene (6 bases). The CDR3 runs to 17 residues. Trimming pared 0 bases from V and 0 bases from J, leaving 14 bases between. Germline CDR1 reads SGHAT; CDR2 reads FQNNGV. The CDR3 here is CASSLDWRGAANYGYTF. DNA of the CDR3: TGTGCCAGCAGCTTAGATTGGAGGGGGGCCGCTAACTATGGCTACACCTTC.

At least ten counts were recorded for this clonotype. The chain employs TRBV5-1 and TRBJ2-3, with D possibly being TRBD1 (6 bases). Germline assignment: CDR1 SGHRS and CDR2 YFSETQ. CDR3 size: 16 residues. The germline V and J ends were trimmed by 4 bases and 4 bases, with 19 bases remaining between them. This chain's CDR3 is CASSVSGTRAADTQYF. CDR3 bases: TGCGCCAGCAGCGTCTCCGGGACACGGGCGGCAGATACGCAGTATTTT.

A word on this clonotype: This may arise from a read error, as a much more abundant clone is one base away. V usage is TRBV30 and J usage is TRBJ1-1; no clear D. The CDR3 runs 13 residues. Looked up from germline, CDR1 is GTSNPN and CDR2 is SVGIG (reference sequence). V lost 4 bases and J lost 3, with 12 bases in between. In nucleotides, the CDR3 is TGTGCCTGGACCGAACATGGTGACACTGAAGCTTTCTTT. It translates to CAWTEHGDTEAFF.

In its sample, this clonotype was seen many times. The rearrangement links TRBV2 to TRBJ2-3; D remains ambiguous. CDR1 is SNHLY and CDR2 is FYNNEI in the germline V gene. Trimming removed 6 bases at V and 2 bases at J, with 9 bases between. The CDR3 is 13 residues long. Here the CDR3 reads CASRDPVTDTQYF. Here the CDR3 DNA reads TGTGCCAGCAGGGACCCCGTCACAGATACGCAGTATTTT.

In this sample, this clonotype turned up many times. CDR3 DNA sequence: TGTGCCAGCTCACCACTTGTTAGAAATCCTAACTATGGCTACACCTTC. The encoded protein is CASSPLVRNPNYGYTF. The chain joins TRBV18 to TRBJ1-2; D gene ambiguous. Germline V gives CDR1 KGHSH, CDR2 LQKENI. The CDR3 runs 16 residues. Trimming shortened V by 1 base and J by 0 bases, and 12 bases separated the two germline ends.

This clonotype was observed a handful of times. The chain is built from TRBV20-1 and TRBJ2-7; D not resolved. The V gene's germline CDR1 is DFQATT and CDR2 SNEGSKA (reference sequence). The CDR3 spans 12 residues. Deletions cut 2 bases from V and 9 bases from J, with 14 bases between. CDR3 DNA: TGCAGTGCTAGAACCACCGCCTCTGGGCAGTACTTC. It yields the protein CSARTTASGQYF.

A note on this clonotype: The junction differs from germline at one of its ends, possibly a read error. The chain carries TRBV5-1 and TRBJ1-2; D is possibly TRBD1 (5 bases). Germline CDR1 SGHRS, CDR2 YFSETQ. CDR3 size: 14 residues. The CDR3 DNA follows: TGCGCCAGCAGCTTGGGACAGCGGATTTATGGCTACAGCTTC. Translation: CASSLGQRIYGYSF.

This clonotype occurred a few times. The rearrangement links TRBV6-4 to TRBJ2-5; 9 positions agree with TRBD1. Trimming cost V 3 bases and J 5 bases; bases outside gene matches: 7. The germline V gene has CDR1 MRHNA and CDR2 SNTAGT. This CDR3 is built from 15 residues. This chain's CDR3 is CASSELDRGWETQYF. The DNA of the CDR3 is TGTGCCAGCAGTGAGTTGGACAGGGGATGGGAGACCCAGTACTTC.

This clonotype was found many times. This chain connects TRBV6-6 to TRBJ1-5; D uncertain. CDR3 length: 13 amino acids. CDR1 and CDR2 (germline): MNHNY, SVGAGI (reference sequence). Trimming shortened V by 2 bases and J by 3 bases, and 5 bases separated the two germline ends. CDR3 sequence reads: CASSYRHNQPQHF. The CDR3 DNA follows: TGTGCCAGCAGTTACAGGCACAATCAGCCCCAGCATTTT.

This clonotype occurred a few times. This rearrangement joins TRBV28 to TRBJ2-7, with TRBD1 matching over 7 bases. In germline, CDR1 is MDHEN, CDR2 SYDVKM. The length of the CDR3 is 14 residues. Trimming at V came to 4 bases and at J to 2 bases, leaving 5 bases not matched to a gene. CDR3 sequence: CASSYWDSTYEQYF. The CDR3 DNA sequence: TGTGCCAGCAGTTACTGGGACAGTACCTACGAGCAGTACTTC.

Points on this clonotype: A much larger clone differs by one base, so this may be a read error. The chain employs TRBV29-1 and TRBJ2-3, with 11 nucleotides matching TRBD1. Trimming cost V 8 bases and J 2 bases; bases outside gene matches: 12. Per germline, CDR1 SQVTM and CDR2 ANQGSEA. The CDR3 spans 16 residues. The CDR3 sequence is CSLIPGTGGITDTQYF. The CDR3 nucleotides read TGCAGCCTTATCCCCGGGACAGGGGGGATCACAGATACGCAGTATTTT.

The table lists this clonotype with a few counts. Here the CDR3 reads CASSGTGAGELFF. The CDR3, as DNA: TGTGCCAGCAGTGGGACAGGCGCCGGGGAGCTGTTTTTT. The gene calls are TRBV6-1 and TRBJ2-2, with 7 bases aligning to TRBD1. V shed 4 bases and J 6 bases; nucleotides not matched to a gene: 2. Germline assignment: CDR1 MNHNS and CDR2 SASEGT. The CDR3 totals 13 residues.

There are many counts of this clonotype. V and J are TRBV5-5 and TRBJ1-2, with D perhaps TRBD1 (5 bases). CDR3 length: 14 amino acids. Trimming took off 6 bases at V and 0 bases at J, with 12 bases between the two ends. Germline V gene data show CDR1 as SGHKS and CDR2 as YYEKEE (reference sequence). The CDR3 is CASTQGGANYGYTF. CDR3 sequence (DNA): TGTGCCAGCACCCAGGGTGGGGCTAACTATGGCTACACCTTC.

This clonotype was recorded many times. This chain connects TRBV28 to TRBJ2-7, with D maybe TRBD1 (6 bases). V dropped 6 bases and J dropped 3 bases, with 18 bases sitting between them. This CDR3 spans 15 amino acids. From germline, CDR1 is MDHEN and CDR2 SYDVKM. The DNA of the CDR3 is TGTGCCAGCAGCCGTCTACAGGGAACTTTCTACGAGCAGTACTTC. Its protein product is CASSRLQGTFYEQYF.

This clonotype came up many times. The CDR3, as DNA: TGTGCCAGCACCCAGGGCACACTCTACTATGGCTACACCTTC. This encodes CASTQGTLYYGYTF. The chain links TRBV28 to TRBJ1-2, with D perhaps TRBD1 (5 bases). The CDR3 runs to 14 residues. Trimming left V 7 bases short and J 3 bases short, with 15 bases between. In germline, CDR1 is MDHEN, CDR2 SYDVKM.

The chain has TRBV5-6 and TRBJ2-7, with TRBD2 as a possible D gene (6 bases). Deletions cut 3 bases from V and 3 bases from J, with 13 bases between. CDR3 length equals 14 residues. Germline CDR1 is SGHDT and CDR2 is YYEEEE. CDR3 residues: CASSSFARDYEQYF. The DNA of the CDR3 is TGTGCCAGCAGCTCCTTTGCGCGGGACTACGAGCAGTACTTC.

The chain combines TRBV12-3 or TRBV12-4 with TRBJ2-2; a weak D match, TRBD2 (6 bases). V lost 3 bases to trimming and J lost 0 bases, with 14 bases between them. The CDR3 is made up of 17 amino acids. The CDR3 nucleotides are TGTGCCAGCAGTTTGCCCGCTGGCGGGGCGAACACCGGGGAGCTGTTTTTT. Amino acids: CASSLPAGGANTGELFF.

This clonotype was observed many times. V usage is TRBV10-1 and J usage is TRBJ2-1, with D unresolved. Per the germline V gene, CDR1 is WNHNN and CDR2 is SYGVQD (reference sequence). The V end lost 0 bases, the J end lost 0 bases, and 6 bases lay between the germline ends. CDR3 length: 15 amino acids. CDR3 DNA: TGCGCCAGCAGTGAGTCGAAACTCTCCTACAATGAGCAGTTCTTC. Protein product: CASSESKLSYNEQFF.

V usage is TRBV29-1 and J usage is TRBJ2-1; the D gene is possibly TRBD2 (5 bases). Trimming removed 2 bases from V and 7 bases from J, with 6 bases in between. The CDR3 contains 11 residues. The V gene's germline CDR1 is SQVTM and CDR2 ANQGSEA. CDR3 sequence (DNA): TGCAGCGTTGAACGCGGGAATGAGCAGTTCTTC. The encoded protein is CSVERGNEQFF.

The gene calls are TRBV28 and TRBJ2-1; a possible D gene is TRBD1 (5 bases). Trimming stripped 6 bases from V and 12 bases from J, with 12 bases between. Germline assignment: CDR1 MDHEN and CDR2 SYDVKM. The CDR3 totals 11 residues. As DNA, the CDR3 is TGTGCCAGCAGCCTAGGGGTAGGGCAGTTCTTC. Translation: CASSLGVGQFF.

The chain joins TRBV4-1 to TRBJ2-7, with TRBD2 as a possible D gene (6 bases). Germline CDR1 is MGHRA and CDR2 is YSYEKL. CDR3 length: 15 residues. Trimming removed 0 bases at V and 2 bases at J, with 11 bases between. CDR3 in amino acids: CASSQDLTGAYEQYF. CDR3 bases: TGCGCCAGCAGCCAAGATCTAACGGGGGCCTACGAGCAGTACTTC.